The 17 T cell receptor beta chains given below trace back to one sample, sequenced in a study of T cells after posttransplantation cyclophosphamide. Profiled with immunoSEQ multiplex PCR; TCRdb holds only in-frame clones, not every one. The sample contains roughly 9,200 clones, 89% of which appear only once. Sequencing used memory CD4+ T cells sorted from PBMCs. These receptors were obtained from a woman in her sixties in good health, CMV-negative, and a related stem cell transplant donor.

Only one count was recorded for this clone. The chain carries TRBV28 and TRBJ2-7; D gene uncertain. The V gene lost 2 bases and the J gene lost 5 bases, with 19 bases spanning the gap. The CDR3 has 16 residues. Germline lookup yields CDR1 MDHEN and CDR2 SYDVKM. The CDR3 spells CASSLVDVLKSHEQYF. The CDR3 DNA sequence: TGTGCCAGCAGTTTAGTAGACGTACTAAAAAGCCACGAGCAGTACTTC.

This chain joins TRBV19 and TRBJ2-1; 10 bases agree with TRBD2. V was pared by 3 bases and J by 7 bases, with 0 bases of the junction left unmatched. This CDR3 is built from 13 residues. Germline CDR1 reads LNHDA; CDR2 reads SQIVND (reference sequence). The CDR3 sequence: CASSMTSGNEQFF. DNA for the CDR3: TGTGCCAGTAGTATGACTAGCGGGAATGAGCAGTTCTTC.

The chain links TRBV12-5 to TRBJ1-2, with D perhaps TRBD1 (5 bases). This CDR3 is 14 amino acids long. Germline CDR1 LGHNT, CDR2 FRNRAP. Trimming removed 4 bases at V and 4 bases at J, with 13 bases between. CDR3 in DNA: TGTGCTAGTGGTTCCGACAGTCCGCTCTATGGCTACACCTTC. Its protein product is CASGSDSPLYGYTF.

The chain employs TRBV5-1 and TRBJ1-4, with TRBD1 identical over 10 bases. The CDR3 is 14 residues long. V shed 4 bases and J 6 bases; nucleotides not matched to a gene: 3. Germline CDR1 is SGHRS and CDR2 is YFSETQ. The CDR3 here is CASSHGTGDEKLFF. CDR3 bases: TGCGCCAGCAGCCACGGGACAGGGGATGAAAAACTGTTTTTT.

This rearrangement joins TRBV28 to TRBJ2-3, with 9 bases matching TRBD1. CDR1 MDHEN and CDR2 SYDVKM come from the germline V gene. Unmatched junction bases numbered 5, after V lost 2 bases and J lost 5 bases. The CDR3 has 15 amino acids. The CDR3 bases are TGTGCCAGCAGTTTAGGGACAGGGAATGGAGATACGCAGTATTTT. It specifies CASSLGTGNGDTQYF.

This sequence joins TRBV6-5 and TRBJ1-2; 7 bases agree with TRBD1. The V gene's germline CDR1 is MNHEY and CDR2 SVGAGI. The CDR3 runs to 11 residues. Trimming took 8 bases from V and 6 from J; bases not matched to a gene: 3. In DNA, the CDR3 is TGTGCCAGCGTCGGACAGGATGGCTACACCTTC. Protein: CASVGQDGYTF.

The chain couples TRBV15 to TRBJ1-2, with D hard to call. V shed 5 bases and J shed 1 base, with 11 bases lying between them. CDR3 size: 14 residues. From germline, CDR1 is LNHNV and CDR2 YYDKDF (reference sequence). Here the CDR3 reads CATSSAGSNYGYTF. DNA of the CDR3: TGTGCCACCAGCTCCGCGGGCAGTAACTATGGCTACACCTTC.

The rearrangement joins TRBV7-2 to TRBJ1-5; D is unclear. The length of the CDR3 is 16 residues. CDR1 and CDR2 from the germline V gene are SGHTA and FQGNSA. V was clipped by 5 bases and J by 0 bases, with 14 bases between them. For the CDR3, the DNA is TGTGCCAGCAGCGAGGAGGAGGGTTATAGCAATCAGCCCCAGCATTTT. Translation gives CASSEEEGYSNQPQHF.

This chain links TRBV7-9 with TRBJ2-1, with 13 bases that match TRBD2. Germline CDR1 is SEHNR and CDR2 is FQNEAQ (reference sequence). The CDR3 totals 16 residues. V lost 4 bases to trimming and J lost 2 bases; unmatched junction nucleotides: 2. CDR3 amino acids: CASSSTSGGPYNEQFF. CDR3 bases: TGTGCCAGCAGCTCGACTAGCGGGGGGCCCTACAATGAGCAGTTCTTC.

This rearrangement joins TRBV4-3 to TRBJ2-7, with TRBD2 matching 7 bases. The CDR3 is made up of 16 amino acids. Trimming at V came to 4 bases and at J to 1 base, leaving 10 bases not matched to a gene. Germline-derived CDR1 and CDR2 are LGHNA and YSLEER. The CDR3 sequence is CASSRGGRAGSYEQYF. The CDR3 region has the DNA TGCGCCAGCAGCCGTGGGGGGAGGGCCGGGTCCTACGAGCAGTACTTC.

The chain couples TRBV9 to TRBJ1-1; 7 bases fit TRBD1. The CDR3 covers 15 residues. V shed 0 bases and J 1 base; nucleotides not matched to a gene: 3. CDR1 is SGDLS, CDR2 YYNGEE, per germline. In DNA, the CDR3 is TGTGCCAGCAGCGTAGTGGGGACAGCGAACACTGAAGCTTTCTTT. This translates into CASSVVGTANTEAFF.

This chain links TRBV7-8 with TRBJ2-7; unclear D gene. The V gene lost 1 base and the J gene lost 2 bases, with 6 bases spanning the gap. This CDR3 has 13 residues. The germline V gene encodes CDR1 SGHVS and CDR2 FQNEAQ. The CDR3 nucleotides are TGTGCCAGCAGCTTAGGAGGTACCTACGAGCAGTACTTC. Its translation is CASSLGGTYEQYF. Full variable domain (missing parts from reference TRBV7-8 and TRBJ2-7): GAGVSQSPRYKVAKRGQDVALRCDPISGHVSLFWYQQALGQGPEFLTYFQNEAQLDKSGLPSDRFFAERPEGSVSTLKIQRTQQEDSAVYLCASSLGGTYEQYFGPGTRLTVT.

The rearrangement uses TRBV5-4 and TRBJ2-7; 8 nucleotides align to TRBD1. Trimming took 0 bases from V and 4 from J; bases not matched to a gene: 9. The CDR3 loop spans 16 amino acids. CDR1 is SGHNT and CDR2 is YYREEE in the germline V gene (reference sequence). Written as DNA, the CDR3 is TGTGCCAGCAGCTTGGCGGGCAGGGGGCCCGCATACGAGCAGTACTTC. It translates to CASSLAGRGPAYEQYF.

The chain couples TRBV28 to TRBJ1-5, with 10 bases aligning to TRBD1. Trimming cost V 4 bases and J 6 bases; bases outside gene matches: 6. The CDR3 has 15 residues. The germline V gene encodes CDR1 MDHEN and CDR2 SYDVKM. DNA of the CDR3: TGTGCCAGCAGTTCGGGGAGGACAGGGGGTCAGCCCCAGCATTTT. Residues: CASSSGRTGGQPQHF.

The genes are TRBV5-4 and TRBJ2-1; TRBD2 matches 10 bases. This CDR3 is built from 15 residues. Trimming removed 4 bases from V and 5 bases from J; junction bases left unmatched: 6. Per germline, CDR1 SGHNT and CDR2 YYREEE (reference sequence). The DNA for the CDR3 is TGTGCCAGCAGCGTCAGGACTAGCGGAAACAATGAGCAGTTCTTC. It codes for CASSVRTSGNNEQFF.

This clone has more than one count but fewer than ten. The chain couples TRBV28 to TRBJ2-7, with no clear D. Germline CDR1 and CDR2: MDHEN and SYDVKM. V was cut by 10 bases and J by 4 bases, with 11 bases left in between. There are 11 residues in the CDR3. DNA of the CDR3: TGTGCCACCGAACACAATTACGAGCAGTACTTC. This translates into CATEHNYEQYF.

CDR3 in amino acids: CASSYRDRDTEAFF. DNA for the CDR3: TGTGCCAGCAGCTACCGGGACAGGGATACTGAAGCTTTCTTT. This sequence joins TRBV7-8 and TRBJ1-1; TRBD1 aligns across 9 bases. The CDR3 spans 14 residues. Germline-derived CDR1 and CDR2 are SGHVS and FQNEAQ. V lost 4 bases to trimming and J lost 5 bases; unmatched junction nucleotides: 5.